This is a list of T cell receptor beta chains from one sample in a study of blood T cell repertoires in COVID-19. The method was immunoSEQ multiplex PCR; TCRdb's version includes in-frame clones alone and lacks a portion of them. The data show around 250,000 clones, with around 83% seen just once and 3.4% held by the top ten. Material: peripheral blood. The receptors were sampled from a woman under 30 with acute or convalescent COVID-19. Each CDR3 is given without its conserved first and last residue.

J gene: TRBJ1-5
V gene: TRBV28
CDR3 protein: ASSRNRATSNQPQH

J gene: TRBJ2-2
V gene: TRBV5-5
CDR3 protein: ASSVGPIQGRAGELF

J gene: TRBJ2-7
V gene: TRBV7-2
CDR3 protein: ASRFEGARDEQY

J gene: TRBJ1-2
V gene: TRBV6-5
CDR3 protein: ASSYSGQGRAYGYT

J gene: TRBJ1-1
V gene: TRBV5-1
CDR3 protein: ASSLVGQKNTEAF

J gene: TRBJ1-2
V gene: TRBV28
CDR3 protein: ASSLTGAGGYT

J gene: TRBJ2-7
V gene: TRBV18
CDR3 protein: ASSPGTGGYYEQY

J gene: TRBJ1-3
V gene: TRBV19
CDR3 protein: ASSIHRDSGNTIY

J gene: TRBJ2-5
V gene: TRBV29-1
CDR3 protein: SVEDGRGETQY

J gene: TRBJ1-1
V gene: TRBV27
CDR3 protein: ASSKYEVLNTEAF

J gene: TRBJ1-5
V gene: TRBV2
CDR3 protein: ASSSTGVGNQPQH

J gene: TRBJ2-1
V gene: TRBV5-1
CDR3 protein: ASRGNSGAYNEQF

J gene: TRBJ1-6
V gene: TRBV28
CDR3 protein: ASSFGQGNSPLH

J gene: TRBJ2-5
V gene: TRBV3-1/TRBV3-2
CDR3 protein: ASSQDRYRTGAEQETQY

J gene: TRBJ1-1
V gene: TRBV30
CDR3 protein: AWGPLRGWTEAF

J gene: TRBJ1-5
V gene: TRBV23-1
CDR3 protein: ASSETPPSNQPQH

J gene: TRBJ1-2
V gene: TRBV19
CDR3 protein: ASSMAQGVGVLAGYGYT

J gene: TRBJ1-6
V gene: TRBV28
CDR3 protein: ASSRLGLRGPSPLH

J gene: TRBJ2-7
V gene: TRBV4-3
CDR3 protein: ASSQERSGRALYEQY

J gene: TRBJ1-2
V gene: TRBV7-8
CDR3 protein: ASSLAVGGVYGYT

J gene: TRBJ1-1
V gene: TRBV7-3
CDR3 protein: ASSLVSAGQTEAF

J gene: TRBJ1-2
V gene: TRBV4-2
CDR3 protein: ASSQDEQGLGYGYT

J gene: TRBJ1-1
V gene: TRBV7-3
CDR3 protein: ASSLSGTANTEAF

J gene: TRBJ1-2
V gene: TRBV19
CDR3 protein: ASNPQGVDYGYT

J gene: TRBJ2-3
V gene: TRBV18
CDR3 protein: ASSRGTGFDTQY

J gene: TRBJ2-3
V gene: TRBV5-1
CDR3 protein: ASSLESRGTDTQY

J gene: TRBJ2-1
V gene: TRBV28
CDR3 protein: ASSYTPTSHNEQF

J gene: TRBJ1-2
V gene: TRBV24-1
CDR3 protein: ATSDPGQGDGYT

J gene: TRBJ2-5
V gene: TRBV20-1
CDR3 protein: SASLGTSVGTQY

J gene: TRBJ1-2
V gene: TRBV9
CDR3 protein: ASSEQGYGYT

J gene: TRBJ2-1
V gene: TRBV4-1
CDR3 protein: ASTPGQGPSYNEQF

J gene: TRBJ2-4
V gene: TRBV29-1
CDR3 protein: SVEGDRGSKNIQY

J gene: TRBJ1-1
V gene: TRBV14
CDR3 protein: ASTEQDLPEAEAF

J gene: TRBJ2-7
V gene: TRBV20-1
CDR3 protein: SLPSGSYEY

J gene: TRBJ2-1
V gene: TRBV19
CDR3 protein: ASSIGTGGNEQF

J gene: TRBJ2-1
V gene: TRBV6-6
CDR3 protein: ASSYLGLASFDEQF

J gene: TRBJ2-5
V gene: TRBV28
CDR3 protein: ASSHTPPETQY

J gene: TRBJ1-1
V gene: TRBV28
CDR3 protein: ASSSGTGNTEAF

J gene: TRBJ2-3
V gene: TRBV5-1
CDR3 protein: ASSFGQGATDTQY

J gene: TRBJ2-1
V gene: TRBV29-1
CDR3 protein: SVERLAGGNEQF

J gene: TRBJ1-2
V gene: TRBV7-2
CDR3 protein: ASSLISNYGYT

J gene: TRBJ1-5
V gene: TRBV6-1
CDR3 protein: ASTRYDRGDQPQH